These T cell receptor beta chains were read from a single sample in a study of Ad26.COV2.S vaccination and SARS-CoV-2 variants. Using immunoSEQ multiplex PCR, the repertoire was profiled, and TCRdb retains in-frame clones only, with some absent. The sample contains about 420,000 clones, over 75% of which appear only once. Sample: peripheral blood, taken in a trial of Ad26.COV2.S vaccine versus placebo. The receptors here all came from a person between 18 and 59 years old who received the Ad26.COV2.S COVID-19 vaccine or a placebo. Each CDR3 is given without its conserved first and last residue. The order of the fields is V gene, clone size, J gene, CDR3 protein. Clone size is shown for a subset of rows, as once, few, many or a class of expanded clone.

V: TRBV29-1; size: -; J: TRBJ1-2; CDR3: SVERYRDGYT
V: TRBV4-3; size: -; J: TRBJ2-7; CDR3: ASSQAGGNYYEQY
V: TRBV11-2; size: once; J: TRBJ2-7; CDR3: ASSLEGYEQY
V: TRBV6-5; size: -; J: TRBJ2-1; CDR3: ASSSSGGGNEQF
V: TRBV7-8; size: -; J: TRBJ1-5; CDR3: ATAAYSNQPQH
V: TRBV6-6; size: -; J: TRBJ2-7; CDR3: ASRRPRGRESSYEQY
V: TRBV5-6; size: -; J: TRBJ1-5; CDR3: ASSPGQGMGEQPQH
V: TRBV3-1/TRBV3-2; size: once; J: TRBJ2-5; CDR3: ASRATGLGTQY
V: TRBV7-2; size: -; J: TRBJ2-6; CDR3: ASSLVLSGANVLT
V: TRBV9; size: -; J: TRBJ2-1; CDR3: ASSVGPEGTDEQF
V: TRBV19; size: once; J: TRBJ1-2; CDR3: ASSPAGAGYGYT
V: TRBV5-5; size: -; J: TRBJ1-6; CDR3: ASSPHRSSPLH
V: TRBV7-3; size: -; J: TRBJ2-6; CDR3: ASSLTVGDSGANVLT
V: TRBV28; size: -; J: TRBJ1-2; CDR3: ASGGQPRGYT
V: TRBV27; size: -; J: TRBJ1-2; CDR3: ATGTGMSGYT
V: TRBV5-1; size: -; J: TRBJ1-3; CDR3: ASSLSPSQDAGNTIY
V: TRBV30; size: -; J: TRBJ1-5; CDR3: AWRRTGGNQPQH
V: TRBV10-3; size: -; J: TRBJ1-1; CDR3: AISSQGASNTEAF
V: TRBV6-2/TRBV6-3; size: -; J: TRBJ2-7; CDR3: ASSYRGGSYEQY
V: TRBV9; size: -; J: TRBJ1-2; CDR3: ASSVGAGGRTYGYT
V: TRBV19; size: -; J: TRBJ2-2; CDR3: ASSIPGLAGELF
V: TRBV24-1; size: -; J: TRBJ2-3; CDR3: ATSDLIVAGTDTQY
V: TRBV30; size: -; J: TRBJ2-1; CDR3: AWSLHGGNEQF
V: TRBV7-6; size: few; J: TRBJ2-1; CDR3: ASSSRGSYNEQF
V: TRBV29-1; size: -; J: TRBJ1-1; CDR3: SARSGARDTEAF
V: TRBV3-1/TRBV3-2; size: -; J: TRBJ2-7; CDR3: ASSQELLPYEQY
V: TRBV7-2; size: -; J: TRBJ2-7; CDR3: ASSLITGGGEQY
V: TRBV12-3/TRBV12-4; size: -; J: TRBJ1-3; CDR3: ASSFGSGNTIY
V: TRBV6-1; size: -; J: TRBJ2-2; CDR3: ASSERASKGGELF
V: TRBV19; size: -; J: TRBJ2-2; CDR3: ASSHRKGTGELF
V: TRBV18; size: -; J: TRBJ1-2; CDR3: ASSRSGHGYT
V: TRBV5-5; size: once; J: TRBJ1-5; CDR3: ASSLWGVSNQPQH
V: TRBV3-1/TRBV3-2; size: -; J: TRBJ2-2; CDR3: ASSQGGTTYTGELF
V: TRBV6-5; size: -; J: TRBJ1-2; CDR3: ASLDSRLRGYT
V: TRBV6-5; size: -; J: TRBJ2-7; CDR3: ASRWSGGASYEQY
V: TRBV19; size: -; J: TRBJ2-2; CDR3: ASSISTGGAGELF
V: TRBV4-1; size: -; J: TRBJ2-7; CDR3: ASSQVHENSYEQY
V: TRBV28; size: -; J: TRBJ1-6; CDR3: ASRDSRLSPLH
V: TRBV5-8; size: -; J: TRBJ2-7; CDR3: ASSFRPVWDKSYEQY
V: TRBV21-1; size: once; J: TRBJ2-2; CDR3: ASSKDWGLDGELF
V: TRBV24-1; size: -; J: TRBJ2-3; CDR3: ATSAWGRGADTQY
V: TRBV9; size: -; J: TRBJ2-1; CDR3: ASSVEGGSYNEQF